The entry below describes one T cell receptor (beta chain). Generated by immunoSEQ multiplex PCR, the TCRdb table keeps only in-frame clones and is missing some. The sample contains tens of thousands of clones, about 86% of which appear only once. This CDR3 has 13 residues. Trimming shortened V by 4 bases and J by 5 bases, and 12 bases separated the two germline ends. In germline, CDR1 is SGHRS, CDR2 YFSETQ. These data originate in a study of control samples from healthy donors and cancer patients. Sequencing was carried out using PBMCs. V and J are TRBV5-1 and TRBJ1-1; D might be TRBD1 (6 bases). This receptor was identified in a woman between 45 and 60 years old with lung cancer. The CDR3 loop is CASSQYRGTEAFF. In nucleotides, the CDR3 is TGCGCCAGCAGCCAATATAGGGGGACTGAAGCTTTCTTT.